This record looks at one T cell receptor beta chain sequence and its context. Its antigen remains unknown. A J-beta primer mix and a sample-barcoded 5' primer were used in a second PCR of roughly 6 to 11 cycles. MiXCR, applied by TCRdb to the 5' RACE reads, yields one record per CDR3 protein. The table shows around 1,900,000 distinct CDR3 sequences, with approximately 39% occurring only once. The data were taken from a study of blood T cells in healthy people across ages. General study results and limits: The unknown donor CMV status may have confounded expanded clonotype changes.

Sequencing used blood. The TCR comes from a human donor in good health.

The chain's CDR3 is CATSDWDRGGYNEQFF. The CDR3 bases are TGTGCCACCAGTGACTGGGACAGGGGAGGGTACAATGAGCAGTTCTTC. The chain is built from TRBV24-1 and TRBJ2-1; 10 bases are shared with TRBD1. The CDR3 extends over 16 amino acids. Losses at the gene ends were 4 bases for V and 4 bases for J; bases not matched to a gene: 6. The germline V gene has CDR1 KGHDR and CDR2 SFDVKD.